One sample yielded the 8 T cell receptor beta chains listed below, sequenced in a study of cytomegalovirus exposure and HLA in healthy donors. PCR amplification relied on 60 Vbeta primers (plus 13 Jbeta primers). Data came from immunoSEQ multiplex PCR; TCRdb stores just in-frame clones and leaves some out. The sample contains about 130,000 clones, approximately 80% of which appear only once. The specimen sequenced was PBMCs. The receptors shown here come from a woman in her 40s in good health and CMV-seronegative.

This chain links TRBV18 with TRBJ2-5; TRBD2 matches at 8 bases. Germline V gives CDR1 KGHSH, CDR2 LQKENI. Trimming removed 6 bases from V and 4 bases from J; junction bases left unmatched: 13. CDR3 length: 16 residues. The CDR3 region has the DNA TGTGCCAGCTCCCCAACGGGGTCTGCGGGAGGAGAGACCCAGTACTTC. Its translation: CASSPTGSAGGETQYF.

V and J are TRBV19 and TRBJ1-2, with a possible D match to TRBD1 (5 bases). V lost 3 bases and J lost 6, with 8 bases in between. CDR3 length: 12 amino acids. Germline CDR1 is LNHDA and CDR2 is SQIVND (reference sequence). The CDR3 DNA reads TGTGCCAGTAGTATCCGGACACATGGCTACACCTTC. Protein product: CASSIRTHGYTF. Variable domain in full (rest from reference TRBV19 and TRBJ1-2): DGGITQSPKYLFRKEGQNVTLSCEQNLNHDAMYWYRQDPGQGLRLIYYSQIVNDFQKGDIAEGYSVSREKKESFPLTVTSAQKNPTAFYLCASSIRTHGYTFGSGTRLTVV.

The V and J genes are TRBV10-2 and TRBJ2-2; D not certain. The germline V gene has CDR1 WSHSY and CDR2 SAAADI. CDR3 size: 15 residues. The V end was cut by 8 bases, the J end by 0 bases, with 13 bases between. CDR3 region: CASVPGRTNTGELFF. The CDR3 bases are TGCGCCAGCGTCCCCGGCAGGACGAACACCGGGGAGCTGTTTTTT.

The rearrangement uses TRBV5-1 and TRBJ1-2; 8 bases fit TRBD1. J lost 0 bases, V lost 4 bases, and 5 bases had no gene match. This CDR3 comprises 15 residues. The germline V gene encodes CDR1 SGHRS and CDR2 YFSETQ. CDR3 region: CASSPDRGPNYGYTF. For the CDR3, the DNA is TGCGCCAGCAGCCCCGACAGGGGACCTAACTATGGCTACACCTTC.

This sequence joins TRBV5-1 and TRBJ2-2; TRBD1 agrees at 8 bases. This CDR3 contains 15 residues. In germline, CDR1 is SGHRS, CDR2 YFSETQ. V dropped 4 bases and J dropped 7; count of bases not matched to a gene: 9. The CDR3 coding sequence is TGCGCCAGCAGCCCGACAGGGGTAAAGGGCGGGGAGCTGTTTTTT. Translation: CASSPTGVKGGELFF.

V is TRBV6-1 and J is TRBJ1-4, with D maybe TRBD1 (5 bases). The V end lost 4 bases, the J end lost 0 bases, and 15 bases lay between the germline ends. The CDR3 is 17 amino acids. Germline CDR1 and CDR2: MNHNS and SASEGT. The CDR3 is CASSVGPGGATNEKLFF. In DNA, the CDR3 is TGTGCCAGCAGTGTAGGGCCCGGGGGTGCAACTAATGAAAAACTGTTTTTT.

This clone was detected only once. The chain uses TRBV28 and TRBJ2-3, with 7 nucleotides matching TRBD2. The germline V gene has CDR1 MDHEN and CDR2 SYDVKM. The CDR3 has 16 amino acids. Unmatched junction bases numbered 8, after V lost 3 bases and J lost 2 bases. The DNA of the CDR3 is TGTGCCAGCAGTTTTAGGCTAGCGGCCAACACAGATACGCAGTATTTT. Translated, it gives CASSFRLAANTDTQYF.

V gene TRBV5-1 combines with J gene TRBJ2-7, with 9 bases fitting TRBD1. CDR3 size: 14 residues. The J segment lost 5 bases and the V segment lost 2 bases, leaving 5 bases of the junction unmatched. CDR1 SGHRS and CDR2 YFSETQ come from the germline V gene. CDR3 in amino acids: CASSFGDRVHEQYF. The CDR3 DNA is TGCGCCAGCAGCTTCGGGGACAGGGTACACGAGCAGTACTTC.